Each of the 23 T cell receptor beta chains below was sequenced from the same sample in a study of cytomegalovirus exposure and HLA in healthy donors. PCR was performed using 60 Vbeta and 13 Jbeta primers. The method was immunoSEQ multiplex PCR; TCRdb's version includes in-frame clones alone and lacks a portion of them. This table holds 150,000 to 250,000 clones, about 82% found once. The source material was PBMCs. The receptors derive from a woman between 45 and 65 years old in good health and CMV-seronegative.

This clone was recorded once. J is TRBJ1-6 and V is TRBV6-1; D not certain. Germline CDR1 and CDR2: MNHNS and SASEGT. The V and J ends lost 3 bases and 9 bases respectively, with 9 bases between them. This CDR3 spans 13 amino acids. This chain's CDR3 is CASSDEPGSPLHF. The CDR3, as DNA: TGTGCCAGCAGTGACGAACCGGGTTCACCCCTCCACTTT.

V usage is TRBV4-1 and J usage is TRBJ2-7, with D tentatively TRBD1 (5 bases). V lost 6 bases and J lost 3, with 18 bases in between. The germline gives CDR1 MGHRA, CDR2 YSYEKL. The CDR3 length is 15 residues. In DNA form, the CDR3 reads TGCGCCAGCAGTATGAACCCAGGGAACGGCTACGAGCAGTACTTC. This translates into CASSMNPGNGYEQYF.

This chain uses TRBV28 with TRBJ2-7; 9 positions match TRBD2. The ends lost 6 bases at V and 7 bases at J; junction bases unmatched: 10. The germline V gene encodes CDR1 MDHEN and CDR2 SYDVKM. The CDR3 runs 14 residues. This chain's CDR3 is CASRGTSSRREQYF. The CDR3 bases are TGTGCCAGCAGGGGGACTAGCTCAAGGCGGGAGCAGTACTTC.

The chain joins TRBV27 to TRBJ2-1; TRBD2 agrees at 11 bases. CDR3 length equals 14 residues. Germline trimming cut 4 bases from V and 8 bases from J; bases unmatched to any gene: 4. Germline-derived CDR1 and CDR2 are MNHEY and SMNVEV (reference sequence). CDR3 coding DNA: TGTGCCAGCAGTTCACCGGGACTAGCGGATGAGCAGTTCTTC. Translating it yields CASSSPGLADEQFF.

The V call is TRBV7-8, the J call TRBJ2-7, with 12 nucleotides matching TRBD1. The CDR3 loop spans 19 amino acids. From germline, CDR1 is SGHVS and CDR2 FQNEAQ. V lost 4 bases and J lost 0; bases outside the gene matches: 13. CDR3 coding DNA: TGTGCCAGCAGCTCCCACTTCCGGGACAGGGGGCAGTCCTCCTACGAGCAGTACTTC. This translates into CASSSHFRDRGQSSYEQYF.

The rearrangement joins TRBV7-2 to TRBJ2-5, with TRBD2 matching 8 bases. CDR1 is SGHTA, CDR2 FQGNSA, per germline. The CDR3 has 14 residues. The J segment lost 3 bases and the V segment lost 5 bases, leaving 5 bases of the junction unmatched. The CDR3 coding sequence is TGTGCCAGCAGCCCAGCGGGGGCTAAAGAGACCCAGTACTTC. Its protein is CASSPAGAKETQYF.

The genes are TRBV6-5 and TRBJ2-7, with TRBD2 matching 12 bases. The V gene end was trimmed by 5 bases and the J gene end by 5 bases; junction bases not matched to a gene: 7. CDR3 size: 15 residues. Germline assignment: CDR1 MNHEY and CDR2 SVGAGI. CDR3 sequence: CASSLTSGSPHEQYF. As DNA, the CDR3 is TGTGCCAGCAGTCTGACTAGCGGGAGCCCCCACGAGCAGTACTTC.

The J gene is TRBJ2-1, the V gene TRBV11-3, with D perhaps matching TRBD1 (5 bases). CDR1 SGHNT and CDR2 YENEEA come from the germline V gene. V lost 5 bases, J lost 8 bases, and 13 bases lay in between. The CDR3 length is 13 residues. CDR3 bases: TGTGCCAGCAGCCCCGGCGACAGCGATGAGCAGTTCTTC. The encoded protein is CASSPGDSDEQFF.

This sequence joins TRBV6-5 and TRBJ1-1, with a tentative D call TRBD1 (5 bases). Trimming left V 2 bases short and J 0 bases short, with 10 bases between. The V gene's germline CDR1 is MNHEY and CDR2 SVGAGI. The CDR3 is 15 amino acids. CDR3 protein: CASSYVQALNTEAFF. CDR3 nucleotides: TGTGCCAGCAGTTACGTACAGGCGTTGAACACTGAAGCTTTCTTT.

This chain uses TRBV11-2 with TRBJ1-1, with D maybe TRBD1 (5 bases). The CDR3 sequence is 13 residues long. Trimming stripped 5 bases from V and 11 bases from J, with 18 bases between. Looked up from germline, CDR1 is SGHAT and CDR2 is FQNNGV. This chain's CDR3 is CASSPTGPNGAFF. DNA of the CDR3: TGTGCCAGCAGCCCCACAGGTCCTAACGGGGCTTTCTTT.

J is TRBJ1-1 and V is TRBV30; 8 nucleotides align to TRBD1. CDR1 is GTSNPN and CDR2 is SVGIG in the germline V gene (reference sequence). The V segment lost 1 base and the J segment 4 bases; nucleotides outside the gene matches: 11. The CDR3 is 16 residues long. CDR3 amino acids: CAWSAGDRTWPTEAFF. The CDR3 DNA follows: TGTGCCTGGAGTGCAGGGGACAGGACTTGGCCCACTGAAGCTTTCTTT.

In its sample, this clone was seen once. The chain recombines TRBV28 with TRBJ1-6; a possible D gene is TRBD1 (5 bases). In germline, CDR1 is MDHEN, CDR2 SYDVKM. Between the trimmed V and J ends, which lost 4 bases and 10 bases, there was a span of 23 bases. The length of the CDR3 is 17 residues. This CDR3 is CASSSSRWGVVGSPLHF. In DNA, the CDR3 is TGTGCCAGCAGTTCCTCCCGTTGGGGGGTAGTTGGGTCACCCCTCCACTTT. Based on the CDR3 plus reference TRBV28 and TRBJ1-6, the full variable domain is DVKVTQSSRYLVKRTGEKVFLECVQDMDHENMFWYRQDPGLGLRLIYFSYDVKMKEKGDIPEGYSVSREKKERFSLILESASTNQTSMYLCASSSSRWGVVGSPLHFGNGTRLTVT.

Comments on this clone: Within the sample, other DNA sequences also encode this same CDR3. The chain joins TRBV19 to TRBJ1-4, with D tentatively TRBD1 (5 bases). Between the trimmed V and J ends, which lost 7 bases and 2 bases, there was a span of 17 bases. The CDR3 has 16 residues. Germline V CDR1 and CDR2: LNHDA, SQIVND (reference sequence). In DNA form, the CDR3 reads TGTGCCAGTACCATAAGGGGCGCTTCGACTAATGAAAAACTGTTTTTT. Protein sequence: CASTIRGASTNEKLFF. The variable domain in full, with the rest retrieved from reference TRBV19 and TRBJ1-4, is DGGITQSPKYLFRKEGQNVTLSCEQNLNHDAMYWYRQDPGQGLRLIYYSQIVNDFQKGDIAEGYSVSREKKESFPLTVTSAQKNPTAFYLCASTIRGASTNEKLFFGSGTQLSVL.

This clone was seen more than once but under ten times. The CDR3 spells CASSLAGGGRNFGYTF. The CDR3 region has the DNA TGTGCCAGCAGCTTGGCCGGGGGGGGGCGGAATTTCGGCTACACCTTC. V usage is TRBV5-4 and J usage is TRBJ1-2; D might be TRBD1 (6 bases). This CDR3 is 16 amino acids long. Germline lookup yields CDR1 SGHNT and CDR2 YYREEE (reference sequence). V was cut by 0 bases and J by 8 bases, with 20 bases left in between.

This sequence joins TRBV11-2 and TRBJ2-7; 7 bases line up with TRBD1. Looked up from germline, CDR1 is SGHAT and CDR2 is FQNNGV. The CDR3 has 15 residues. V lost 1 base to trimming and J lost 4 bases; unmatched junction nucleotides: 7. CDR3 sequence: CASSLGAGTAYEQYF. As DNA, the CDR3 is TGTGCCAGCAGCTTAGGAGCCGGGACAGCATACGAGCAGTACTTC.

This sequence joins TRBV29-1 and TRBJ2-5; maybe TRBD1 (6 bases). The DNA end favors TRBJ2-7, so the J call may be wrong. Looked up from germline, CDR1 is SQVTM and CDR2 is ANQGSEA. CDR3 length: 13 residues. The CDR3 region is CSVENDRTYEQYF. The CDR3 DNA follows: TGCAGCGTTGAAAATGACAGGACCTACGAGCAGTACTTC.

This chain uses TRBV14 with TRBJ1-1, with 11 bases aligning to TRBD1. Germline V gives CDR1 SGHDN, CDR2 FVKESK. V shed 4 bases, J shed 12 bases, and the junction held 13 bases outside the gene matches. CDR3 length: 15 residues. CDR3 amino acids: CASSLLGQGALGSFF. The CDR3 coding sequence is TGTGCCAGCAGCCTCCTCGGACAGGGGGCGCTCGGGTCTTTCTTT.

This clone was seen a handful of times. This chain links TRBV27 with TRBJ1-4, with TRBD1 matching 9 bases. This CDR3 has 14 residues. The V gene's germline CDR1 is MNHEY and CDR2 SMNVEV (reference sequence). Trimming took 4 bases from V and 8 from J; bases not matched to a gene: 5. The CDR3: CASSSGTGHEKLFF. The CDR3, as DNA: TGTGCCAGCAGTTCCGGGACAGGGCACGAAAAACTGTTTTTT.

The chain has TRBV21-1 and TRBJ2-7; whether TRBD2, the table's D call, matches the DNA was not checked. TRBV21-1 is an annotated pseudogene. CDR3 length equals 15 residues. The CDR3 region is CASSWDCPSTYEQYF. In DNA, the CDR3 is TGTGCCAGCAGCTGGGACTGCCCCAGCACCTACGAGCAGTACTTC.

The chain links TRBV9 to TRBJ2-3; 7 bases map to TRBD2. V lost 7 bases and J lost 2; bases outside the gene matches: 7. This CDR3 spans 14 amino acids. The germline V gene encodes CDR1 SGDLS and CDR2 YYNGEE. The CDR3 DNA reads as TGTGCCAGCTCCACTAGCGCGGACACAGATACGCAGTATTTT. It codes for CASSTSADTDTQYF.

The chain combines TRBV5-1 with TRBJ1-1; D remains ambiguous. Germline assignment: CDR1 SGHRS and CDR2 YFSETQ. This CDR3 is built from 14 residues. The ends were cut back, 0 bases at V and 1 base at J, with 7 bases in the middle. The CDR3, as DNA: TGCGCCAGCAGCTTGGCCCCAGGGAACACTGAAGCTTTCTTT. Protein product: CASSLAPGNTEAFF.

The V call is TRBV19, the J call TRBJ2-7, with 11 bases aligning to TRBD2. The CDR3 runs to 16 residues. V shed 5 bases, J shed 3 bases, and the junction held 9 bases outside the gene matches. Germline V gives CDR1 LNHDA, CDR2 SQIVND (reference sequence). CDR3 in amino acids: CASSSLGTSGNYEQYF. In DNA form, the CDR3 reads TGTGCCAGTAGTTCCCTGGGGACTAGCGGCAACTACGAGCAGTACTTC.

CDR3 residues: CASSRSGDNSPLHF. DNA of the CDR3: TGTGCCAGCAGCCGGTCAGGGGATAATTCACCCCTCCACTTT. The chain uses TRBV7-2 and TRBJ1-6; D is possibly TRBD1 (6 bases). The CDR3 sequence is 14 residues long. Looked up from germline, CDR1 is SGHTA and CDR2 is FQGNSA. Trimming left V 5 bases short and J 5 bases short, with 10 bases between.